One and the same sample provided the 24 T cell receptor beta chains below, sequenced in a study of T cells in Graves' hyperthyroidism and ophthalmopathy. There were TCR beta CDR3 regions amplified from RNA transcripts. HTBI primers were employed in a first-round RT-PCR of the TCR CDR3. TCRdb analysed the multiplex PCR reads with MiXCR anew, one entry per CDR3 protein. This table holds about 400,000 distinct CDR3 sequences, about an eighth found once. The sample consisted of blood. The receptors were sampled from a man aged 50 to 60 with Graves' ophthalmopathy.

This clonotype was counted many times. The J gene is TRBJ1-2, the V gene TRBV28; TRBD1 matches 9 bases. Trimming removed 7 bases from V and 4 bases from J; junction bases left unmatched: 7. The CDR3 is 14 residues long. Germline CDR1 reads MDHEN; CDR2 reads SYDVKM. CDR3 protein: CASTRDRDLYGYTF. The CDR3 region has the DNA TGTGCCAGCACCAGGGACAGGGACCTCTATGGCTACACCTTC.

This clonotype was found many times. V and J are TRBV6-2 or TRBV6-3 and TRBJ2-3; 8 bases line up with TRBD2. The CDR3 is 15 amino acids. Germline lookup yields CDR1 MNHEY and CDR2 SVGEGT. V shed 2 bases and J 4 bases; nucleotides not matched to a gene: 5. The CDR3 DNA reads TGTGCCAGCAGTTACCCCGGGGGGGGCCCAGATACGCAGTATTTT. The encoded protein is CASSYPGGGPDTQYF.

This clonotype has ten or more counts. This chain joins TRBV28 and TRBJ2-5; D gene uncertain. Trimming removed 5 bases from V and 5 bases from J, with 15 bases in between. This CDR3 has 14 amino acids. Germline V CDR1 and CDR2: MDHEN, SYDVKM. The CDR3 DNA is TGTGCCAGCAGTCTCTTCCCCGCCCTGGAGACCCAGTACTTC. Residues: CASSLFPALETQYF.

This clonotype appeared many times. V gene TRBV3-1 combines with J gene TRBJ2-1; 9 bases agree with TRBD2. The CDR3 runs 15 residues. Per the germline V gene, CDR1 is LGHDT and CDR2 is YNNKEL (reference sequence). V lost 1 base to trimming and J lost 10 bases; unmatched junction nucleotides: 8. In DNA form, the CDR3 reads TGTGCCAGCAGCCAAGCCAGTCTAGCGGGATACGAGCAGTTCTTC. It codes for CASSQASLAGYEQFF.

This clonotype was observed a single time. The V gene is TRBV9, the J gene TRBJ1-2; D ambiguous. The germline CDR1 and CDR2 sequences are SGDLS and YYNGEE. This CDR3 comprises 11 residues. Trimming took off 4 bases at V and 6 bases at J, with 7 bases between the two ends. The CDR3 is CASSKLDGYTF. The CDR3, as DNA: TGTGCCAGCAGCAAGCTTGATGGCTACACCTTC.

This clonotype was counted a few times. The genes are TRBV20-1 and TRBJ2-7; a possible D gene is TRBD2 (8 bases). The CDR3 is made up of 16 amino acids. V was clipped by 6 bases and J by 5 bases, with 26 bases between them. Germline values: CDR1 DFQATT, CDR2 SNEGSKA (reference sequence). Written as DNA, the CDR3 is TGCAGTGCCTCGGGACAGTCAGCGGGAGAAACCGACGAGCAGTACTTC. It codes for CSASGQSAGETDEQYF.

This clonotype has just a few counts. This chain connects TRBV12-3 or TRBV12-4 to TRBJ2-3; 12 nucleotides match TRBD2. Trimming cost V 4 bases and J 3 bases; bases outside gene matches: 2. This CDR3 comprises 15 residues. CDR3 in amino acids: CASSWTSGKTDTQYF. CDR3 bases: TGTGCCAGCAGTTGGACTAGCGGGAAGACAGATACGCAGTATTTT.

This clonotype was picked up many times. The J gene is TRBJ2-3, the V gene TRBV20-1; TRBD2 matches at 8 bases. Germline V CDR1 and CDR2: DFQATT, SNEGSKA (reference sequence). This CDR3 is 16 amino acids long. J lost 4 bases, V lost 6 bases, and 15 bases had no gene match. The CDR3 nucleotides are TGCAGTGCCCCGATGAGTAGGCGGGAGGTTTCAGATACGCAGTATTTT. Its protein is CSAPMSRREVSDTQYF.

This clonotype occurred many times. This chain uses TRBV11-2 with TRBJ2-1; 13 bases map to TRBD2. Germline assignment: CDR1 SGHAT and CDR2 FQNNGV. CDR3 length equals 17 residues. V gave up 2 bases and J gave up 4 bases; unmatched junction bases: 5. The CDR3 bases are TGTGCCAGCAGCTTAACTAGCGGGGGGGGGGCTTACAATGAGCAGTTCTTC. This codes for CASSLTSGGGAYNEQFF.

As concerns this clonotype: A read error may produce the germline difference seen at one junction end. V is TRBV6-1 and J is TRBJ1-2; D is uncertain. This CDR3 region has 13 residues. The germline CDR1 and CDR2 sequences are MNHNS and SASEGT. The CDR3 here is CANSEGPNYGYTF. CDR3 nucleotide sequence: TGTGCCAACAGTGAAGGGCCTAACTATGGCTACACCTTC.

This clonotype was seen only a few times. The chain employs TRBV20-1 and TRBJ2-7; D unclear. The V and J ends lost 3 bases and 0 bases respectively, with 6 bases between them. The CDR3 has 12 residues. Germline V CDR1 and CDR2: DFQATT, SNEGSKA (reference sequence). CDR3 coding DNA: TGCAGTGCTAGCCAGACCTCCTACGAGCAGTACTTC. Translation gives CSASQTSYEQYF.

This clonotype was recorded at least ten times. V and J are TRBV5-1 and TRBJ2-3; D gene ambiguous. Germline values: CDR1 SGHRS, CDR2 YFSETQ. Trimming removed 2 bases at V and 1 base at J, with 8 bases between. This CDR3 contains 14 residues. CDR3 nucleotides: TGCGCCAGCAGCTTCGGGCAGCGCACAGATACGCAGTATTTT. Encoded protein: CASSFGQRTDTQYF.

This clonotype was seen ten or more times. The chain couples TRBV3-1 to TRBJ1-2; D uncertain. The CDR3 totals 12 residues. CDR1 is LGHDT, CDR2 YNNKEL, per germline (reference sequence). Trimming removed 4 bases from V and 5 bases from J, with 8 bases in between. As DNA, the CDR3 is TGTGCCAGCAGCCTCCAGCAGTATGGCTACACCTTC. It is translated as CASSLQQYGYTF.

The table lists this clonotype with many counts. The CDR3 sequence: CASSTQGAHLGEQYF. CDR3 in DNA: TGTGCCAGCTCAACGCAAGGGGCCCATTTAGGGGAGCAGTACTTC. V and J are TRBV18 and TRBJ2-7; tentative D call: TRBD1 (5 bases). The CDR3 runs 15 residues. Trimming left V 5 bases short and J 7 bases short, with 21 bases between. The germline V gene has CDR1 KGHSH and CDR2 LQKENI. Full variable domain (remainder filled in from reference TRBV18 and TRBJ2-7): NAGVMQNPRHLVRRRGQEARLRCSPMKGHSHVYWYRQLPEEGLKFMVYLQKENIIDESGMPKERFSAEFPKEGPSILRIQQVVRGDSAAYFCASSTQGAHLGEQYFGPGTRLTVT.

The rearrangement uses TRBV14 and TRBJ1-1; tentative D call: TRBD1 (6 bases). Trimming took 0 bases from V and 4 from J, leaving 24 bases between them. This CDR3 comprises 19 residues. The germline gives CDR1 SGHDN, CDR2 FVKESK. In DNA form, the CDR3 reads TGTGCCAGCAGCCAAGAAGAACTAAAAGGGGGGGGGATACCCACTGAAGCTTTCTTT. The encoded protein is CASSQEELKGGGIPTEAFF.

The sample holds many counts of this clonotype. The CDR3, as DNA: TGTGCCAGCAGCTTAAACCCGGCTAACAATGAGCAGTTCTTC. Encoded protein: CASSLNPANNEQFF. The chain joins TRBV7-3 to TRBJ2-1; D unclear. This CDR3 has 14 residues. Germline lookup yields CDR1 SGHTA and CDR2 FQGTGA. V lost 1 base, J lost 5 bases, and 9 bases lay in between.

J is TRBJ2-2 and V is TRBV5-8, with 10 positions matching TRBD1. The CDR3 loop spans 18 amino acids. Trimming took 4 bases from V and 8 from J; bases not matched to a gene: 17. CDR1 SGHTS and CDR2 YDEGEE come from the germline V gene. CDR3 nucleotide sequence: TGTGCCAGCAGCCTAGGACCATTGGGGACAGGGGCAACGGGGGAGCTGTTTTTT. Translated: CASSLGPLGTGATGELFF.

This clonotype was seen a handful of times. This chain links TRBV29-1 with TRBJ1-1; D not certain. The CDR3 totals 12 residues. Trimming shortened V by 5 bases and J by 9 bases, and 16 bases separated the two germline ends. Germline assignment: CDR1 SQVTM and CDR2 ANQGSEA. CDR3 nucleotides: TGCAGCGTTTCGCCCGGCGGCGGGCAAGCTTTCTTT. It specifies CSVSPGGGQAFF.

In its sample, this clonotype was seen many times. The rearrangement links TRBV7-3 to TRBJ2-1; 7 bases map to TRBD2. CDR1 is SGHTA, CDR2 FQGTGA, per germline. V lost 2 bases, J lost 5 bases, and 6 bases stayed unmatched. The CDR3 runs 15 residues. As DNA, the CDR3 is TGTGCCAGCAGCTTAGTGGGAGGGCCCAACAATGAGCAGTTCTTC. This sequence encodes CASSLVGGPNNEQFF.

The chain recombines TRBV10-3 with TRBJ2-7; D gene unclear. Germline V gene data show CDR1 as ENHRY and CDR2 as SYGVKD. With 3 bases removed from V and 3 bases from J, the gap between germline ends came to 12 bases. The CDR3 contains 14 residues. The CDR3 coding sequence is TGTGCCATCAGTGAATGGCAGGATGACTACGAGCAGTACTTC. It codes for CAISEWQDDYEQYF.

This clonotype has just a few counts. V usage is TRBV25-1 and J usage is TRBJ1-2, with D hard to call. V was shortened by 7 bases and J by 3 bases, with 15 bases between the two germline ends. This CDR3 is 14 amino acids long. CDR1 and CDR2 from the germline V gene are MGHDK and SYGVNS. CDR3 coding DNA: TGTGCCAGCACCCAATCGGGCGGTTACTATGGCTACACCTTC. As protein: CASTQSGGYYGYTF.

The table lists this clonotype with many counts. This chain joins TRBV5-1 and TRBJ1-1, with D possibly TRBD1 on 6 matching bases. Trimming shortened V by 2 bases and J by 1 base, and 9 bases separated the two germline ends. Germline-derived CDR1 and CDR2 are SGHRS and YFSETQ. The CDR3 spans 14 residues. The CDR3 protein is CASSLRTENTEAFF. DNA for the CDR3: TGCGCCAGCAGCTTAAGGACAGAGAACACTGAAGCTTTCTTT.

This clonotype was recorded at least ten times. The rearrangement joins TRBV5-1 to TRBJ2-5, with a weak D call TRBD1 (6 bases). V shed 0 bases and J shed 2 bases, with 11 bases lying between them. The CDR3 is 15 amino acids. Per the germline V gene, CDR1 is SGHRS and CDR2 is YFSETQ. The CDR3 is CASSLVGTSQETQYF. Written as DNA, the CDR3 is TGCGCCAGCAGCTTGGTTGGGACAAGTCAAGAGACCCAGTACTTC.

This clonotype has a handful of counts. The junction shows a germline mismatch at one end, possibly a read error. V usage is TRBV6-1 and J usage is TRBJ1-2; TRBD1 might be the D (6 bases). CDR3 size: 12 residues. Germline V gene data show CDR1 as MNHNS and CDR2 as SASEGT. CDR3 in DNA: TGTACCAGCAGTCCAGGGGCAACTGGCTACACCTTC. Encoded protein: CTSSPGATGYTF.